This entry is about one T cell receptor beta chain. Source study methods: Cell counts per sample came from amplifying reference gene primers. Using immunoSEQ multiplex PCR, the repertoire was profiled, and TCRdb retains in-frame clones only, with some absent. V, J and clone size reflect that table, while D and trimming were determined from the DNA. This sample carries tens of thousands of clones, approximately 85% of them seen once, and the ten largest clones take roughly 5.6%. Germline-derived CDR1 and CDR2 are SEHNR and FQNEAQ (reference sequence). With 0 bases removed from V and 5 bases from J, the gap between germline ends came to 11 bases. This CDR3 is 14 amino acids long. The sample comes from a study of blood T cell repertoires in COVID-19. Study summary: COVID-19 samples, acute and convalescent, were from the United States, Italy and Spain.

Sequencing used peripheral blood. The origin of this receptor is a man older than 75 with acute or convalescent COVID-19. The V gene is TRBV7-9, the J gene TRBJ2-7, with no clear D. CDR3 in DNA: TGTGCCAGCAGCTTAGCGGTTGCGGCAAACGAGCAGTACTTC. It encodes CASSLAVAANEQYF.